One sample yielded the 28 T cell receptor beta chains listed below, sequenced in a study of response to subunit inactivated influenza vaccine. TCRdb itself ran the RT-PCR reads through MiXCR, one entry per CDR3 protein. The data show 500,000 or so distinct CDR3 sequences, 16% seen once. Material: CD4+ T cells sorted from PBMCs, obtained about 23 months after vaccination. These receptors originate from a man aged 50 to 75 who received an inactivated influenza vaccine.

The chain combines TRBV4-2 with TRBJ1-2; D not resolved. The V gene lost 0 bases and the J gene lost 4 bases, with 12 bases spanning the gap. Germline V gives CDR1 LGHNA, CDR2 YNFKEQ. The CDR3 extends over 15 amino acids. The CDR3 sequence: CASSQDRSRIYGYTF. CDR3 nucleotides: TGTGCCAGCAGCCAAGATAGGTCCAGAATCTATGGCTACACCTTC.

The V and J genes are TRBV7-2 and TRBJ2-1; possibly TRBD2 for D (6 bases). Trimming left V 6 bases short and J 0 bases short, with 15 bases between. The CDR3 contains 16 residues. Per the germline V gene, CDR1 is SGHTA and CDR2 is FQGNSA. The CDR3: CASSYQRASSYNEQFF. The CDR3 DNA is TGTGCCAGCAGTTACCAGCGGGCGAGCTCCTACAATGAGCAGTTCTTC.

This clonotype occurred a few times. This chain joins TRBV11-2 and TRBJ2-7, with a tentative D call TRBD2 (6 bases). The CDR3 length is 15 residues. Germline-derived CDR1 and CDR2 are SGHAT and FQNNGV. V lost 6 bases to trimming and J lost 0 bases, with 15 bases between them. Here the CDR3 reads CASRAPGLSSYEQYF. CDR3 bases: TGTGCCAGCAGGGCCCCGGGACTCAGCTCCTACGAGCAGTACTTC.

The CDR3 DNA sequence: TGTGCCAGCAGCCCCCCGAGGAGCGCCCCTGGAAACACCATATATTTT. Protein: CASSPPRSAPGNTIYF. This chain connects TRBV11-2 to TRBJ1-3; D gene uncertain. The V end was cut by 5 bases, the J end by 2 bases, with 16 bases between. This CDR3 spans 16 amino acids. Germline V CDR1 and CDR2: SGHAT, FQNNGV.

The CDR3 sequence is CSATPWTGGNEKLFF. In DNA, the CDR3 is TGCAGTGCAACGCCCTGGACCGGGGGTAATGAAAAACTGTTTTTT. The chain carries TRBV20-1 and TRBJ1-4; a possible D gene is TRBD1 (5 bases). The CDR3 length is 15 residues. V was pared by 6 bases and J by 4 bases, with 18 bases between. Germline assignment: CDR1 DFQATT and CDR2 SNEGSKA (reference sequence).

The chain carries TRBV12-3 or TRBV12-4 and TRBJ1-2; no firm D call. The CDR3 loop spans 12 amino acids. V lost 5 bases and J 7 bases, leaving 11 bases between the germline ends. Here the CDR3 DNA reads TGTGCCAGCAGTCACTCAACCGGTGGCTACACCTTC. Amino acid sequence: CASSHSTGGYTF.

The gene calls are TRBV12-3 or TRBV12-4 and TRBJ1-2; D remains unclear. V was trimmed by 5 bases and J by 4 bases, leaving 14 bases between them. This CDR3 comprises 14 residues. CDR3 in DNA: TGTGCCAGCAGTGAGACTTGGATGGGCTATGGCTACACCTTC. Amino acid sequence: CASSETWMGYGYTF.

This clonotype came up a few times. The genes are TRBV10-1 and TRBJ1-1; TRBD1 aligns across 7 bases. The germline V gene encodes CDR1 WNHNN and CDR2 SYGVQD (reference sequence). The CDR3 covers 14 residues. J was trimmed by 5 bases and V by 4 bases; bases with no gene match: 7. This chain's CDR3 is CASSAGTVTTEAFF. The CDR3 nucleotides read TGCGCCAGCAGTGCCGGGACAGTGACGACTGAAGCTTTCTTT.

The chain is built from TRBV7-2 and TRBJ2-3; D may be TRBD1 (6 bases). Germline CDR1 reads SGHTA; CDR2 reads FQGNSA. V lost 5 bases and J 3 bases, leaving 15 bases between the germline ends. The CDR3 is 15 amino acids. CDR3 sequence reads: CASSPQRTETDTQYF. CDR3 nucleotides: TGTGCCAGCAGCCCGCAAAGGACAGAAACAGATACGCAGTATTTT.

The genes are TRBV3-1 and TRBJ2-1; D might be TRBD1 (6 bases). The CDR3 runs 15 residues. Germline lookup yields CDR1 LGHDT and CDR2 YNNKEL (reference sequence). With 0 bases removed from V and 4 bases from J, the gap between germline ends came to 10 bases. The CDR3 is CASSQEDRTYNEQFF. CDR3 bases: TGTGCCAGCAGCCAAGAGGACAGAACTTACAATGAGCAGTTCTTC.

This clonotype turned up a few times. The genes are TRBV9 and TRBJ2-1, with 10 bases identical to TRBD2. CDR1 SGDLS and CDR2 YYNGEE come from the germline V gene. J lost 2 bases, V lost 6 bases, and 5 bases had no gene match. The CDR3 runs to 15 residues. In nucleotides, the CDR3 is TGTGCCAGCACCCCTAGCGGGGGAACCTACAATGAGCAGTTCTTC. Encoded protein: CASTPSGGTYNEQFF.

This clonotype was seen a handful of times. The rearrangement links TRBV20-1 to TRBJ2-6; no firm D call. Germline V CDR1 and CDR2: DFQATT, SNEGSKA (reference sequence). The CDR3 extends over 12 amino acids. V lost 6 bases and J lost 6, with 9 bases in between. The CDR3 sequence is CSAHRSANVLTF. Here the CDR3 DNA reads TGCAGTGCCCATAGATCGGCCAACGTCCTGACTTTC.

This clonotype was seen only a few times. The chain joins TRBV7-8 to TRBJ2-5, with 10 positions matching TRBD2. In germline, CDR1 is SGHVS, CDR2 FQNEAQ. This CDR3 is 15 amino acids long. With 3 bases clipped from V and 4 bases from J, the junction kept 5 bases outside the gene matches. This CDR3 is CASSLGLASPETQYF. The CDR3 region has the DNA TGTGCCAGCAGCTTGGGACTAGCGAGCCCAGAGACCCAGTACTTC. The full variable domain, with the rest looked up from reference TRBV7-8 and TRBJ2-5, is GAGVSQSPRYKVAKRGQDVALRCDPISGHVSLFWYQQALGQGPEFLTYFQNEAQLDKSGLPSDRFFAERPEGSVSTLKIQRTQQEDSAVYLCASSLGLASPETQYFGPGTRLLVL.

The table lists this clonotype with a few counts. V is TRBV2 and J is TRBJ2-2, with D possibly called TRBD1 or TRBD2 (5 bases each). Trimming stripped 4 bases from V and 4 bases from J, with 10 bases between. The CDR3 sequence is 14 residues long. The V gene's germline CDR1 is SNHLY and CDR2 FYNNEI. CDR3 sequence reads: CASSAGPSTGELFF. DNA of the CDR3: TGTGCCAGCAGTGCGGGACCGAGCACCGGGGAGCTGTTTTTT.

There are a few counts of this clonotype. The rearrangement joins TRBV12-3 or TRBV12-4 to TRBJ2-3, with a possible D match to TRBD2 (5 bases). The CDR3 covers 14 residues. V gave up 3 bases and J gave up 1 base, with 8 bases separating them. The CDR3 loop reads CASSFHGGTDTQYF. The CDR3 bases are TGTGCCAGCAGTTTCCACGGGGGCACAGATACGCAGTATTTT.

V usage is TRBV7-2 and J usage is TRBJ2-3; 7 bases align to TRBD2. The CDR3 loop spans 15 amino acids. V lost 0 bases to trimming and J lost 3 bases; unmatched junction nucleotides: 3. Germline loops: CDR1 SGHTA, CDR2 FQGNSA. The CDR3 DNA is TGTGCCAGCAGCTTAGCAGCGGGGATAACAGATACGCAGTATTTT. It yields the protein CASSLAAGITDTQYF. The full variable domain, with the rest looked up from reference TRBV7-2 and TRBJ2-3, is GAGVSQSPSNKVTEKGKDVELRCDPISGHTALYWYRQSLGQGLEFLIYFQGNSAPDKSGLPSDRFSAERTGGSVSTLTIQRTQQEDSAVYLCASSLAAGITDTQYFGPGTRLTVL.

The V gene is TRBV20-1, the J gene TRBJ2-1; 9 bases align to TRBD1. Trimming cost V 4 bases and J 6 bases; bases outside gene matches: 7. Germline values: CDR1 DFQATT, CDR2 SNEGSKA (reference sequence). The CDR3 covers 14 residues. The CDR3 region has the DNA TGCAGTGCTATCCGTACGGGACAGGGCAATGAGCAGTTCTTC. Its translation is CSAIRTGQGNEQFF.

The chain uses TRBV4-1 and TRBJ1-3; no firm D call. The CDR3 is 15 residues long. The germline V gene encodes CDR1 MGHRA and CDR2 YSYEKL. With 3 bases removed from V and 0 bases from J, the gap between germline ends came to 9 bases. The CDR3 here is CASSQPLRSGNTIYF. The CDR3 nucleotides are TGCGCCAGCAGCCAGCCTCTCCGCTCTGGAAACACCATATATTTT.

The chain carries TRBV6-1 and TRBJ2-3, with D hard to call. The CDR3 totals 16 residues. The V end was cut by 2 bases, the J end by 0 bases, with 12 bases between. The germline V gene encodes CDR1 MNHNS and CDR2 SASEGT. The CDR3, as DNA: TGTGCCAGCAGTGAACTAAGGCAGGCTAGCACAGATACGCAGTATTTT. This sequence encodes CASSELRQASTDTQYF.

The chain carries TRBV5-1 and TRBJ1-2; TRBD1 agrees at 8 bases. V was clipped by 0 bases and J by 5 bases; unmatched bases: 15. CDR3 length: 18 amino acids. CDR1 and CDR2 from the germline V gene are SGHRS and YFSETQ. Here the CDR3 reads CASSLGAGGFAVSYGYTF. In nucleotides, the CDR3 is TGCGCCAGCAGCTTGGGCGCAGGGGGCTTCGCGGTCTCTTATGGCTACACCTTC.

The chain links TRBV19 to TRBJ2-7; 8 nucleotides match TRBD2. From germline, CDR1 is LNHDA and CDR2 SQIVND (reference sequence). With V trimmed by 3 bases and J by 2 bases, 9 bases remained unmatched. The CDR3 runs 16 residues. In nucleotides, the CDR3 is TGTGCCAGTAGTATTGGTTGGCCGGGACTAGCCTACGAGCAGTACTTC. It is translated as CASSIGWPGLAYEQYF.

Ten or more counts support this clonotype. The rearrangement links TRBV29-1 to TRBJ2-1, with D perhaps matching TRBD1 or TRBD2 (5 bases each). V lost 6 bases to trimming and J lost 8 bases, with 14 bases between them. This CDR3 has 12 amino acids. Looked up from germline, CDR1 is SQVTM and CDR2 is ANQGSEA. The CDR3 reads CSVDPGLYEQFF. The CDR3 DNA follows: TGCAGCGTGGATCCGGGGCTTTATGAGCAGTTCTTC.

The gene calls are TRBV20-1 and TRBJ1-6; maybe TRBD1 (6 bases). This CDR3 region has 15 residues. From germline, CDR1 is DFQATT and CDR2 SNEGSKA (reference sequence). V lost 5 bases, J lost 5 bases, and 16 bases lay in between. The CDR3 reads CSARKGTSHNSPLHF. The CDR3, as DNA: TGCAGTGCTCGAAAGGGGACATCACATAATTCACCCCTCCACTTT.

This clonotype was observed at least ten times. The chain combines TRBV6-2 or TRBV6-3 with TRBJ2-1; 14 bases align to TRBD2. CDR3 length: 20 residues. Per germline, CDR1 MNHEY and CDR2 SVGEGT. J lost 0 bases, V lost 3 bases, and 10 bases had no gene match. The DNA for the CDR3 is TGTGCCAGCAGTTATCCGGGACTAGCGGGAGTCCCTAGCTCCTACAATGAGCAGTTCTTC. Protein: CASSYPGLAGVPSSYNEQFF.

This clonotype was seen more than once but under ten times. This chain uses TRBV19 with TRBJ2-2; D may be TRBD2 (6 bases). With 6 bases removed from V and 5 bases from J, the gap between germline ends came to 10 bases. Germline lookup yields CDR1 LNHDA and CDR2 SQIVND (reference sequence). The CDR3 covers 13 residues. The CDR3 reads CASSTTRTGELFF. DNA for the CDR3: TGTGCCAGTAGCACGACTAGAACCGGGGAGCTGTTTTTT.

The V gene is TRBV6-5, the J gene TRBJ2-1; 10 bases line up with TRBD1. Looked up from germline, CDR1 is MNHEY and CDR2 is SVGAGI. The CDR3 consists of 15 residues. J lost 8 bases, V lost 2 bases, and 6 bases had no gene match. CDR3 sequence: CASSYVGQGKDEQFF. The CDR3 DNA reads TGTGCCAGCAGTTACGTGGGACAGGGGAAGGATGAGCAGTTCTTC.

This chain links TRBV12-3 or TRBV12-4 with TRBJ2-5; D remains unclear. The CDR3 consists of 13 residues. The ends were cut back, 3 bases at V and 3 bases at J, with 8 bases in the middle. CDR3 loop: CASSFMGKETQYF. Written as DNA, the CDR3 is TGTGCCAGCAGTTTCATGGGAAAAGAGACCCAGTACTTC.

There are a few counts of this clonotype. Mismatch with germline at one junction end may stem from a read error. J is TRBJ1-1 and V is TRBV5-1; 7 nucleotides agree with TRBD1. The CDR3 has 15 residues. From germline, CDR1 is SGHRS and CDR2 YFSETQ. CDR3 region: CASRLEWTGQAGAFF. CDR3 DNA sequence: TGCGCCAGCAGGTTGGAATGGACAGGCCAAGCCGGAGCTTTCTTT.